This T cell receptor beta chain comes out of a study of CD8 T cells in ankylosing spondylitis. Study outcomes and limitations: The disease-linked clones had a CD8+ phenotype and low blood frequencies. A TCR beta motif made of several highly homologous variants seemed typical of ankylosing spondylitis blood.

Comments on this clonotype: Its antigen is not known.

Quantitative molecular-barcoded 5'-RACE generated the TCR beta libraries. TCRdb independently ran MiXCR on the 5' RACE reads; one entry per CDR3 protein. The sample consists of 650,000 to 800,000 distinct CDR3 sequences, around 20% of them appearing once. CDR3 length: 15 residues. Germline CDR1 is SGHDT and CDR2 is YYEEEE. Trimming cost V 0 bases and J 9 bases, with 16 bases left between them. The clonotype comes from a male donor with ankylosing spondylitis. Sequencing was done on a sample of blood, either unsorted or a sorted T cell fraction (not recorded which). The rearrangement uses TRBV5-6 and TRBJ2-1; D unresolved. DNA of the CDR3: TGTGCCAGCAGCTTGGAACGGCTCCGAGGCGGTGAGCAGTTCTTC. It is translated as CASSLERLRGGEQFF.